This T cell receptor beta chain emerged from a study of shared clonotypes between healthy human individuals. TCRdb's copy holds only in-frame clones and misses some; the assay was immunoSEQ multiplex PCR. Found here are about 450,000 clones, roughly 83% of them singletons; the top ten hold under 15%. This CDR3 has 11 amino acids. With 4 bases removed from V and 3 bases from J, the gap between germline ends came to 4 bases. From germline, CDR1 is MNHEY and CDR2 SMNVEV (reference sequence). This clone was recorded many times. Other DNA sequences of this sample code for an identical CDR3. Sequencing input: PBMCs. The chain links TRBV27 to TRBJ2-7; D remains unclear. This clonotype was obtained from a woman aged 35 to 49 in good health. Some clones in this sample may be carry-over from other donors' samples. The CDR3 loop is CASSSGYEQYF. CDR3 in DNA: TGTGCCAGCAGTTCGGGCTACGAGCAGTACTTC.